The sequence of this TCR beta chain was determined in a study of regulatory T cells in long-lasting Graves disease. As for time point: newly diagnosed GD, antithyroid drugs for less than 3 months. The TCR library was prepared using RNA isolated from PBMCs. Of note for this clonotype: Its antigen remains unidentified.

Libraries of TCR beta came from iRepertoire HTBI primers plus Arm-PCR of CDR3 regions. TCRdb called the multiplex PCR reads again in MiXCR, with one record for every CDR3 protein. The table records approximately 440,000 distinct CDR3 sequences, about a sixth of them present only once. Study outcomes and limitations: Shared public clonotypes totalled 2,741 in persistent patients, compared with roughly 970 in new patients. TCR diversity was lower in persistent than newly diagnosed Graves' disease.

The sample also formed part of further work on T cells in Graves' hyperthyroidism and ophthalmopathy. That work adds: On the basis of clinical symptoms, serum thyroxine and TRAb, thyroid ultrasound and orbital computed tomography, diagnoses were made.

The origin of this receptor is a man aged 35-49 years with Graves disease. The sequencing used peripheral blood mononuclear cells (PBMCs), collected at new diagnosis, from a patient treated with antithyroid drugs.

The CDR3 nucleotides are TGTGCCAGCAGTTTACAGGGGGCGGTGGAGACCCAGTACTTC. Encoded protein: CASSLQGAVETQYF. This chain connects TRBV28 to TRBJ2-5, with 8 bases that match TRBD1. Germline V CDR1 and CDR2: MDHEN, SYDVKM. Losses at the gene ends were 2 bases for V and 5 bases for J; bases not matched to a gene: 4. This CDR3 is 14 amino acids long.